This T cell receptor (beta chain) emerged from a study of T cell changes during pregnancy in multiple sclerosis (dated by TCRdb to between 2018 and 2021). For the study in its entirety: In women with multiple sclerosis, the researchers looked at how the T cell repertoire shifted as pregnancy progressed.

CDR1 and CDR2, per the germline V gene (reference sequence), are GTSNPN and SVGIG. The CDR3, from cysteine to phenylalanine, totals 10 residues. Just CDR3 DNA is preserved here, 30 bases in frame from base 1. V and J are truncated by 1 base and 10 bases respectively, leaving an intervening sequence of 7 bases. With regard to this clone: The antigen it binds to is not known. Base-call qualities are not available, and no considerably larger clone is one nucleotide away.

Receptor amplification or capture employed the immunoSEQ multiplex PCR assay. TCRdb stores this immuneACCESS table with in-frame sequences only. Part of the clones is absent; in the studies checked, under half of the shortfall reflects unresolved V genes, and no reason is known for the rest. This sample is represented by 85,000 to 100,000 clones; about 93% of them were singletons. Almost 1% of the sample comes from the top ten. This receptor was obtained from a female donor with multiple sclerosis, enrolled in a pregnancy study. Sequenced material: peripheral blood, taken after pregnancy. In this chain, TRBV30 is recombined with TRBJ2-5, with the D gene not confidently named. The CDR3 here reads CAWSGVYQYF. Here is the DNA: TGTGCCTGGAGTGGCGTGTACCAGTACTTC.